This T cell receptor beta chain was identified in a study of CD8+ T cells in alopecia areata. Per germline, CDR1 MNHEY and CDR2 SMNVEV (reference sequence). There are 13 residues in the CDR3. Trimming left V 0 bases short and J 3 bases short, with 5 bases between. Investigators isolated RNA and reverse transcribed it into cDNA to act as the sequencing template. Measured with immunoSEQ multiplex PCR; TCRdb has only the in-frame clones, and not every one. The sample includes about 130,000 clones, under 60% of them seen just once. The chain has TRBV27 and TRBJ1-2; no firm D call. The source was CD4+ T cells sorted from blood, collected at week 0. The sequence was obtained from a human donor with alopecia areata. The chain's CDR3 is CASSLSEDYGYTF. In DNA form, the CDR3 reads TGTGCCAGCAGTTTATCGGAGGACTATGGCTACACCTTC.